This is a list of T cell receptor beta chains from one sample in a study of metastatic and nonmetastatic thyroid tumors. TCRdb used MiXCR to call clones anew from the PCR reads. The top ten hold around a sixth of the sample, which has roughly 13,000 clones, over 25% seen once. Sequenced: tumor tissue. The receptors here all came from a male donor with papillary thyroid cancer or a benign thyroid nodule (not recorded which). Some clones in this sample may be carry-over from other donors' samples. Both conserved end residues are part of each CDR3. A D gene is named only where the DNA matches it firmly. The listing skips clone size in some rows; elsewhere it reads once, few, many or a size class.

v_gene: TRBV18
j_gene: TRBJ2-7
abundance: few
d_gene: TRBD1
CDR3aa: CASSPRQGYEQYF
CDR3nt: TGTGCCAGCTCCCCCCGACAGGGCTACGAGCAGTACTTC

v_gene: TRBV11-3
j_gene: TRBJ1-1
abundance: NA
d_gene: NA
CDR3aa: CASSPIQGPTEAFF
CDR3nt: TGTGCCAGCAGCCCTATACAGGGACCAACTGAAGCTTTCTTT

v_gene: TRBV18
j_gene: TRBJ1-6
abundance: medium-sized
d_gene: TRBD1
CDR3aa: CASSPNRQGGAHSPLHF
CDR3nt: TGTGCCAGCTCACCAAATCGACAGGGGGGTGCGCATTCACCCCTCCACTTT

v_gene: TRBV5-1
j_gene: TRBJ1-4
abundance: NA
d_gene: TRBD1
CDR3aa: CASSVSGQGYEKLFF
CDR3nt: TGCGCCAGCAGCGTCTCGGGACAGGGGTATGAAAAACTGTTTTTT

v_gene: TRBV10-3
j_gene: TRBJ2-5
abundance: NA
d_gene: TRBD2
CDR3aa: CAISKGLAETQYF
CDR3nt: TGTGCCATCAGTAAGGGACTAGCCGAGACCCAGTACTTC

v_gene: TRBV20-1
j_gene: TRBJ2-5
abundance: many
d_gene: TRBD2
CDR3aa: CSARRSGGRETQYF
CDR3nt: TGCAGTGCCCGGAGGAGCGGGGGGCGAGAGACCCAGTACTTC

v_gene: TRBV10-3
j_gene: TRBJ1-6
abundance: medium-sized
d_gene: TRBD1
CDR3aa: CAARSGQGAGSPLHF
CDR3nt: TGTGCCGCACGCTCGGGACAGGGGGCGGGATCACCCCTCCACTTT

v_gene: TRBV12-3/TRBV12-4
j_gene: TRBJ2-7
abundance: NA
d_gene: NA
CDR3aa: CASSFLDEQYF
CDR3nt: TGTGCCAGCAGTTTTTTGGACGAGCAGTACTTC

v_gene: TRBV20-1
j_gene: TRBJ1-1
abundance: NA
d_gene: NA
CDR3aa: CSAAGGLLNTEAFF
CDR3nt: TGCAGTGCTGCTGGGGGCTTATTGAACACTGAAGCTTTCTTT

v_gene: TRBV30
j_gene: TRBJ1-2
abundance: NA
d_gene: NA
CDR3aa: CAWSVTGTYGYTF
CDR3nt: TGTGCCTGGAGTGTAACAGGGACCTATGGCTACACCTTC

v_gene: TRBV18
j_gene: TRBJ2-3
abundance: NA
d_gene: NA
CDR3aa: CASSPVETGPLTDTQYF
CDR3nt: TGTGCCAGCTCACCAGTGGAGACAGGTCCGCTCACAGATACGCAGTATTTT

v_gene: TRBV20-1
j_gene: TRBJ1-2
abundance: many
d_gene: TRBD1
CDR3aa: CSARDATGSGYTF
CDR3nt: TGCAGTGCTAGGGACGCGACAGGGAGTGGCTACACCTTC

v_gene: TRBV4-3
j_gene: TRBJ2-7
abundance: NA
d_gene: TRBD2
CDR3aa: CASSQGTRAYEQYF
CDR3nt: TGCGCCAGCAGCCAAGGGACTAGGGCCTACGAGCAGTACTTC

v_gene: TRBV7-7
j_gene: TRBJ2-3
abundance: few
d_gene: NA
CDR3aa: CASTLRVPWGYRPTHTDTQYF
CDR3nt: TGTGCCAGCACCCTTAGAGTGCCGTGGGGCTATCGCCCCACACACACAGATACGCAGTATTTT

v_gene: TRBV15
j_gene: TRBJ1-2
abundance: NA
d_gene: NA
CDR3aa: CATSREGRGYGYTF
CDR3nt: TGTGCCACCAGCAGAGAGGGAAGAGGCTATGGCTACACCTTC

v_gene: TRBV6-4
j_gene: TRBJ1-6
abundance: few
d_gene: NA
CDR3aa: CASSEQDRYSPLHF
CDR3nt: TGTGCCAGCAGTGAACAGGATCGGTATTCACCCCTCCACTTT

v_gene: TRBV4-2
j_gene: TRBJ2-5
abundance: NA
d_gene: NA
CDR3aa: CASSPHREQETQYF
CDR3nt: TGTGCCAGCAGCCCTCACCGGGAGCAGGAGACCCAGTACTTC

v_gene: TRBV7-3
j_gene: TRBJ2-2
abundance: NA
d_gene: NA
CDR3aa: CASSGTRHGELFF
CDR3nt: TGTGCCAGCAGCGGGACACGCCATGGGGAGCTGTTTTTT

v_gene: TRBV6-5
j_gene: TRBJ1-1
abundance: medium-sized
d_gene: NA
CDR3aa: CASSYSTGEAFF
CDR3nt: TGTGCCAGCAGTTACTCGACAGGAGAAGCTTTCTTT

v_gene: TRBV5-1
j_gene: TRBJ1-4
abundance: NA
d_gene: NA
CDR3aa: CAGSLGQREKLFF
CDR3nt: TGCGCCGGCAGCTTAGGGCAACGGGAAAAACTGTTTTTT

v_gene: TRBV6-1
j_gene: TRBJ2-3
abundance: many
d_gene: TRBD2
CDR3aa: CASSELWASSGRSTDTQYF
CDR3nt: TGTGCCAGCAGTGAACTGTGGGCATCGAGCGGGAGGAGCACAGATACGCAGTATTTT

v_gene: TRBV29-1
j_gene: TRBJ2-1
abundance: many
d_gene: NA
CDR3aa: CSVEAGLGVYNEQFF
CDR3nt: TGCAGCGTTGAGGCCGGCCTAGGGGTCTACAATGAGCAGTTCTTC

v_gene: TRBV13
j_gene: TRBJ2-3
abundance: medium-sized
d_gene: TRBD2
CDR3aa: CASSFTSGGALGTDTQYF
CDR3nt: TGTGCCAGCAGCTTTACTAGCGGGGGGGCTCTCGGCACAGATACGCAGTATTTT

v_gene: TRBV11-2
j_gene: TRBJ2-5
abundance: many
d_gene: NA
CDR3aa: CASSGEGGGKQETQYF
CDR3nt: TGTGCCAGCAGCGGAGAGGGCGGCGGCAAACAAGAGACCCAGTACTTC

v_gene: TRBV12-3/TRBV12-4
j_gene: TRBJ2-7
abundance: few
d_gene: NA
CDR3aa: CASSLGGMNEQYF
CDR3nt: TGTGCCAGCAGTTTGGGGGGTATGAACGAGCAGTACTTC

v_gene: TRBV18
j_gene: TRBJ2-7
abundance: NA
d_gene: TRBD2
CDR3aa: CASSPAYGGLGSYEQYF
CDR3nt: TGTGCCAGCTCACCCGCGTACGGGGGACTAGGCTCCTACGAGCAGTACTTC

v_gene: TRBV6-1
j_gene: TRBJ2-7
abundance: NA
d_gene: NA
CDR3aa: CASSEAESSYEQYF
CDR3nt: TGTGCCAGCAGTGAAGCGGAAAGCTCCTACGAGCAGTACTTC

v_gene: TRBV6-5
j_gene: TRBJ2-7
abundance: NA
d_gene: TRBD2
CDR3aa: CASSYLAGDEQYF
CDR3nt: TGTGCCAGCAGTTACCTAGCGGGAGACGAGCAGTACTTC

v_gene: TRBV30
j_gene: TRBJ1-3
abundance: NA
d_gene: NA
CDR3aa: CAWSLAPGNTIYF
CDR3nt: TGTGCCTGGAGTCTCGCTCCCGGAAACACCATATATTTT

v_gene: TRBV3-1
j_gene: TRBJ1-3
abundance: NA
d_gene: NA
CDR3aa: CASSKGKGAGNTIYF
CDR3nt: TGTGCCAGCAGCAAAGGCAAGGGAGCCGGAAACACCATATATTTT

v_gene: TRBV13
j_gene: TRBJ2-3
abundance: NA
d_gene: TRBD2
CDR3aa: CASSSLRQLAGVADTQYF
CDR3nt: TGTGCCAGCAGCTCGTTACGCCAACTAGCGGGAGTGGCAGATACGCAGTATTTT

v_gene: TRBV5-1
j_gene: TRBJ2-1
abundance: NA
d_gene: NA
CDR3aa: CASSLLSSYNEQFF
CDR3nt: TGCGCCAGCAGCTTGTTAAGCTCCTACAATGAGCAGTTCTTC

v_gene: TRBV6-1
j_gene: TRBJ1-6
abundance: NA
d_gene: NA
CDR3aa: CASSVAIMNSPLHF
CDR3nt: TGTGCCAGCAGTGTGGCAATCATGAATTCACCCCTCCACTTT

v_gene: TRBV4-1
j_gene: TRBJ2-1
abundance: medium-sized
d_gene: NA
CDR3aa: CASSYRDYNEQFF
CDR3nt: TGCGCCAGCAGTTACAGGGATTACAATGAGCAGTTCTTC

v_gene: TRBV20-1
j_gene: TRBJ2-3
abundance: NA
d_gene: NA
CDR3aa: CSAAPGSTDTQYF
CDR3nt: TGCAGTGCTGCCCCCGGGAGCACAGATACGCAGTATTTT

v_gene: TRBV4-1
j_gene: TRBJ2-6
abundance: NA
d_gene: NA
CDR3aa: CASKHGASSGANVLTF
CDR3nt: TGCGCCAGCAAACATGGGGCATCGTCTGGGGCCAACGTCCTGACTTTC

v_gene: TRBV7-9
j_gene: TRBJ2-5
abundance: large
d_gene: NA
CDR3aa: CASSPGQFQETQYF
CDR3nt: TGTGCCAGCAGCCCAGGACAGTTCCAAGAGACCCAGTACTTC

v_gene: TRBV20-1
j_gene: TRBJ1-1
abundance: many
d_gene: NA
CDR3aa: CSAIHREGYEAFF
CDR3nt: TGCAGTGCTATCCATCGGGAGGGGTATGAAGCTTTCTTT

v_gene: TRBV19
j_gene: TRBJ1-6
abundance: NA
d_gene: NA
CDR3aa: CASKLGGGSPLHF
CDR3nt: TGTGCCAGCAAGCTCGGGGGCGGTTCACCCCTCCACTTT

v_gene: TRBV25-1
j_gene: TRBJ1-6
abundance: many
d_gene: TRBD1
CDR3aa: CASSRQGYSSPLHF
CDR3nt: TGTGCCAGCAGTAGACAGGGTTACAGTTCACCCCTCCACTTT

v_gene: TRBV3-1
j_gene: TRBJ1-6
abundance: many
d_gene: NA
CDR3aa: CASTTAGSNSPLHF
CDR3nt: TGTGCCAGCACCACGGCGGGAAGCAATTCACCCCTCCACTTT

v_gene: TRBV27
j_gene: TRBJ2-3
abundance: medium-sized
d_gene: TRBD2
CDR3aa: CASSLDSGRTDTQYF
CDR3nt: TGTGCCAGCAGTTTAGATAGCGGGCGCACAGATACGCAGTATTTT

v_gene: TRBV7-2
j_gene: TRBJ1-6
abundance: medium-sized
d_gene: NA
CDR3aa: CASSAYSTPLHF
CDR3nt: TGTGCCAGCAGCGCGTACAGTACGCCCCTCCACTTT

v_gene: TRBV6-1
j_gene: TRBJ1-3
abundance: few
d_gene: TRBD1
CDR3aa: CASSEAETGLWSGNTIYF
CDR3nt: TGTGCCAGCAGTGAAGCAGAGACAGGGTTATGGTCTGGAAACACCATATATTTT

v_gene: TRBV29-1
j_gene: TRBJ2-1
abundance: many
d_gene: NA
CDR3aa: CSAQKNRKLLGDEQFF
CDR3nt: TGCAGCGCCCAAAAAAACCGCAAACTTCTGGGAGATGAGCAGTTCTTC

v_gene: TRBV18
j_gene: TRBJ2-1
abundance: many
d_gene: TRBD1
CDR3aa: CASSPDRGRTSEQFF
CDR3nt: TGTGCCAGCTCCCCCGACAGGGGGCGGACGAGTGAGCAGTTCTTC

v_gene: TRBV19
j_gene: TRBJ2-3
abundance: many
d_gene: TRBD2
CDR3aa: CASSPSWTSGSTDTQYF
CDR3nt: TGTGCCAGTAGTCCCTCCTGGACTAGCGGGAGCACAGATACGCAGTATTTT

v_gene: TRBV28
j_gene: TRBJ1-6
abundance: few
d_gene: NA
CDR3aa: CASRNAGQRSPLHF
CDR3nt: TGTGCCAGCAGAAACGCGGGACAAAGATCACCCCTCCACTTT

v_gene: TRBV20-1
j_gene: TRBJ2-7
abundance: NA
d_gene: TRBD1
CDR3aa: CSALPGQAWYEQYF
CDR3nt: TGCAGTGCTCTTCCGGGACAGGCATGGTACGAGCAGTACTTC

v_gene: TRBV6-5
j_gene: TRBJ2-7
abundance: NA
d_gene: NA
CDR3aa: CASTPLGPGTTSSYEQYF
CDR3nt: TGTGCCAGCACCCCATTGGGGCCCGGGACCACGAGCTCCTACGAGCAGTACTTC

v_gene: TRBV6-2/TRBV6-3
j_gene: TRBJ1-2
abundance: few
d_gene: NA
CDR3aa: CASSYTLSGTPSNYGYTF
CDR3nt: TGTGCCAGCAGTTACACTCTCTCCGGGACACCCTCTAACTATGGCTACACCTTC

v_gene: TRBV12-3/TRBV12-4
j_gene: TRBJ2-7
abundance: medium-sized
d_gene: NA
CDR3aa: CASSLRKDEQYF
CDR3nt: TGTGCCAGCAGTTTGAGGAAGGACGAGCAGTACTTC

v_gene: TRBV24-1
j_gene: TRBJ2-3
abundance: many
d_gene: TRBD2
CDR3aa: CATSDFPSGPRGTDTQYF
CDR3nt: TGTGCCACCAGTGATTTCCCTAGCGGACCAAGGGGCACAGATACGCAGTATTTT

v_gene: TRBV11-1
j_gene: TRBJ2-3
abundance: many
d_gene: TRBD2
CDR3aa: CASSLSTGGSTDTQYF
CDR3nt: TGTGCCAGCAGCTTATCCACGGGGGGAAGCACAGATACGCAGTATTTT